The present TCR beta chain was sequenced within a study of T cells in Graves' hyperthyroidism and ophthalmopathy. About the research overall: Peripheral blood was drawn at first diagnosis, prior to all treatment.

Lactation, pregnancy, other autoimmune disease or uncontrolled infection led to exclusion of patients. RNA transcripts gave rise to amplified TCR beta CDR3 regions. The HTBI primer set was used in a first-round RT-PCR of the TCR CDR3. TCRdb independently ran MiXCR on the multiplex PCR reads; one entry per CDR3 protein. The sample has a few hundred thousand distinct CDR3 sequences, about 15% seen once. Overall study findings and caveats: The model made its ophthalmopathy prediction, and onset followed a median approximately 7 months later.

From germline, CDR1 is MDHEN and CDR2 SYDVKM. Trimming removed 6 bases at V and 6 bases at J, with 17 bases between. This CDR3 contains 14 residues. Details on this clonotype: What it binds is unknown.

The rearrangement links TRBV28 to TRBJ1-2; tentative D call: TRBD1 (5 bases). This receptor was taken from a woman aged 18 to 35 with Graves' hyperthyroidism. Sequencing used blood. As DNA, the CDR3 is TGTGCCAGCAGCCTTCTGCGCCCGGACAATGGCTACACCTTC. It encodes CASSLLRPDNGYTF.